This entry lists 24 T cell receptor beta chains sequenced from one sample in a study of blood T cell repertoires in COVID-19. Using immunoSEQ multiplex PCR, the repertoire was profiled, and TCRdb retains in-frame clones only, with some absent. The sample yields roughly 200,000 clones, around 85% seen once. Sequencing input: PBMCs or T cells enriched from blood (not recorded which). All receptors derive from a woman aged 40-49 years with acute COVID-19.

The chain employs TRBV20-1 and TRBJ1-1; no reliable D call. The germline V and J ends were trimmed by 2 bases and 7 bases, with 8 bases remaining between them. The CDR3 consists of 11 residues. Per the germline V gene, CDR1 is DFQATT and CDR2 is SNEGSKA (reference sequence). This CDR3 is CSARRVGEAFF. DNA for the CDR3: TGCAGTGCTAGACGAGTTGGTGAAGCTTTCTTT.

This chain joins TRBV12-5 and TRBJ1-3; 10 nucleotides align to TRBD1. Trimming removed 5 bases from V and 4 bases from J; junction bases left unmatched: 8. Germline loops: CDR1 LGHNT, CDR2 FRNRAP. The length of the CDR3 is 16 residues. In DNA form, the CDR3 reads TGTGCTAGTGGTCCAACGCCGGGACAGGGGGGAAACACCATATATTTT. Translation gives CASGPTPGQGGNTIYF. Full variable domain (outside the CDR3, taken from reference TRBV12-5 and TRBJ1-3): DARVTQTPRHKVTEMGQEVTMRCQPILGHNTVFWYRQTMMQGLELLAYFRNRAPLDDSGMPKDRFSAEMPDATLATLKIQPSEPRDSAVYFCASGPTPGQGGNTIYFGEGSWLTVV.

V is TRBV3-1 (or the pseudogene TRBV3-2) and J is TRBJ2-7, with TRBD1 matching 7 bases. Germline V gene data show CDR1 as LGHDT and CDR2 as YNNKEL (reference sequence). The J segment lost 1 base and the V segment lost 6 bases, leaving 6 bases of the junction unmatched. The CDR3 totals 14 residues. In DNA, the CDR3 is TGTGCCAGCAGTGGAGACAGGGCTTCCTACGAGCAGTACTTC. Protein product: CASSGDRASYEQYF.

This chain joins TRBV27 and TRBJ2-1, with D possibly matching TRBD1 (5 bases). This CDR3 has 15 residues. The V end lost 5 bases, the J end lost 0 bases, and 11 bases lay between the germline ends. Germline assignment: CDR1 MNHEY and CDR2 SMNVEV (reference sequence). CDR3 coding DNA: TGTGCCAGCAGTCCCGACGACAGCTCCTACAATGAGCAGTTCTTC. Translation: CASSPDDSSYNEQFF.

The rearrangement uses TRBV18 and TRBJ2-2; 9 nucleotides align to TRBD1. There are 15 residues in the CDR3. Germline-derived CDR1 and CDR2 are KGHSH and LQKENI. Trimming at V came to 3 bases and at J to 6 bases, leaving 5 bases not matched to a gene. The DNA for the CDR3 is TGTGCCAGCTCACCCCCGGGACAGGGACCCGGGGAGCTGTTTTTT. This sequence encodes CASSPPGQGPGELFF.

The V call is TRBV6-5, the J call TRBJ1-5; possible D gene TRBD1, 6 bases. The CDR3 consists of 15 residues. Trimming stripped 7 bases from V and 7 bases from J, with 20 bases between. The germline V gene encodes CDR1 MNHEY and CDR2 SVGAGI. CDR3 DNA sequence: TGTGCCAGCACCCAAACCAGACAGGTAGGACAGCCCCAGCATTTT. Amino acid sequence: CASTQTRQVGQPQHF.

This clone was counted a single time. V gene TRBV28 combines with J gene TRBJ2-1; D uncertain. The CDR3 covers 16 residues. V lost 6 bases to trimming and J lost 0 bases, with 15 bases between them. CDR1 and CDR2 from the germline V gene are MDHEN and SYDVKM. The DNA of the CDR3 is TGTGCCAGCAGGACCTCTTGGCGGAGCTCCTACAATGAGCAGTTCTTC. It translates to CASRTSWRSSYNEQFF.

The chain has TRBV12-3 or TRBV12-4 and TRBJ1-5; D call uncertain. V lost 5 bases and J lost 9, with 8 bases in between. The CDR3 runs 11 residues. The CDR3 bases are TGTGCCAGCAGTAATCGGGGGCCCCAGCATTTT. Translation gives CASSNRGPQHF.

The J gene is TRBJ2-1, the V gene TRBV18; D gene ambiguous. Per germline, CDR1 KGHSH and CDR2 LQKENI. This CDR3 contains 16 residues. The ends were cut back, 0 bases at V and 0 bases at J, with 9 bases in the middle. CDR3 coding DNA: TGTGCCAGCTCACCACCTTTAACTAACTCCTACAATGAGCAGTTCTTC. The encoded protein is CASSPPLTNSYNEQFF.

A word on this clone: A read error may account for a junction end that differs from germline. The chain carries TRBV3-1 (or the pseudogene TRBV3-2) and TRBJ2-1, with D maybe TRBD2 (6 bases). Per germline, CDR1 LGHDT and CDR2 YNNKEL (reference sequence). The CDR3 extends over 15 amino acids. The CDR3 protein is CASSLSGSSYNKQFF. The DNA for the CDR3 is TGTGCCAGCAGCCTTAGCGGAAGTTCCTACAATAAGCAGTTCTTC.

V usage is TRBV3-1 (or the pseudogene TRBV3-2) and J usage is TRBJ2-7; no reliable D call. The V gene lost 6 bases and the J gene lost 0 bases, with 18 bases spanning the gap. The germline V gene encodes CDR1 LGHDT and CDR2 YNNKEL (reference sequence). The CDR3 extends over 16 amino acids. CDR3 coding DNA: TGTGCCAGCAGTCGTCCCGGCGGCGCCTTCTCCTACGAGCAGTACTTC. Residues: CASSRPGGAFSYEQYF.

The chain recombines TRBV4-1 with TRBJ1-3; unclear D gene. CDR3 length: 15 residues. CDR1 is MGHRA, CDR2 YSYEKL, per germline. Trimming left V 4 bases short and J 0 bases short, with 10 bases between. This CDR3 reads CASSPEGHSGNTIYF. CDR3 DNA: TGCGCCAGCAGCCCCGAGGGCCACTCTGGAAACACCATATATTTT.

The chain employs TRBV5-6 and TRBJ1-2; TRBD1 aligns across 8 bases. Unmatched junction bases numbered 8, after V lost 3 bases and J lost 4 bases. CDR3 length: 15 residues. Germline CDR1 is SGHDT and CDR2 is YYEEEE. The CDR3 spells CASSSQGATLYGYTF. The CDR3, as DNA: TGTGCCAGCAGCTCCCAGGGGGCGACCCTCTATGGCTACACCTTC.

The V and J genes are TRBV5-1 and TRBJ1-1; a weak D match, TRBD1 (6 bases). Deletions cut 1 base from V and 1 base from J, with 11 bases between. Per germline, CDR1 SGHRS and CDR2 YFSETQ. The CDR3 totals 15 residues. This CDR3 is CASSLLGAGNTEAFF. CDR3 sequence (DNA): TGCGCCAGCAGCTTGTTGGGGGCAGGGAACACTGAAGCTTTCTTT.

The rearrangement links TRBV3-1 (or the pseudogene TRBV3-2) to TRBJ1-5; 7 bases are a match to TRBD1. CDR1 and CDR2 (germline): LGHDT, YNNKEL (reference sequence). Trimming took 0 bases from V and 0 from J; bases not matched to a gene: 5. This CDR3 spans 17 amino acids. The CDR3 reads CASSQEPGTASNQPQHF. The DNA for the CDR3 is TGTGCCAGCAGCCAAGAGCCCGGGACAGCTAGCAATCAGCCCCAGCATTTT.

The chain carries TRBV14 and TRBJ2-5; 9 bases match TRBD2. This CDR3 contains 15 residues. Germline CDR1 is SGHDN and CDR2 is FVKESK. V was clipped by 9 bases and J by 2 bases; unmatched bases: 10. CDR3 nucleotide sequence: TGTGCCAGTTACCCTCCAGCGGGAGGACAAGAGACCCAGTACTTC. Translation gives CASYPPAGGQETQYF.

The rearrangement links TRBV29-1 to TRBJ1-1; 7 bases are a match to TRBD1. Germline V gene lookup returns CDR1 SQVTM and CDR2 ANQGSEA. V trimming: 7 bases; J trimming: 1 base; junction bases outside the gene matches: 15. This CDR3 spans 16 amino acids. CDR3 protein: CSALSYKTGPNTEAFF. The CDR3 DNA sequence: TGCAGCGCCCTCTCATATAAGACAGGGCCGAACACTGAAGCTTTCTTT. Looking up the rest from reference TRBV29-1 and TRBJ1-1 gives the full variable domain: SAVISQKPSRDICQRGTSLTIQCQVDSQVTMMFWYRQQPGQSLTLIATANQGSEATYESGFVIDKFPISRPNLTFSTLTVSNMSPEDSSIYLCSALSYKTGPNTEAFFGQGTRLTVV.

This rearrangement joins TRBV11-2 to TRBJ2-7, with TRBD2 identical over 9 bases. Germline CDR1 SGHAT, CDR2 FQNNGV. With V trimmed by 2 bases and J by 3 bases, 5 bases remained unmatched. This CDR3 is 15 amino acids long. As DNA, the CDR3 is TGTGCCAGCAGCTTACGGTCTAGCGGGAACTACGAGCAGTACTTC. It translates to CASSLRSSGNYEQYF.

This clone was picked up one time. This chain joins TRBV27 and TRBJ2-7; 7 positions match TRBD1. The germline gives CDR1 MNHEY, CDR2 SMNVEV (reference sequence). J was trimmed by 3 bases and V by 7 bases; bases with no gene match: 6. The CDR3 is 13 amino acids. DNA of the CDR3: TGTGCCAGCAACGGTCCAGGGGGCTACGAGCAGTACTTC. Its translation is CASNGPGGYEQYF.

This chain connects TRBV15 to TRBJ2-1; D might be TRBD2 (5 bases). The CDR3 consists of 13 residues. Germline V gene data show CDR1 as LNHNV and CDR2 as YYDKDF (reference sequence). The germline V and J ends were trimmed by 0 bases and 13 bases, with 13 bases remaining between them. Here the CDR3 reads CATSRDQRWSQFF. In nucleotides, the CDR3 is TGTGCCACCAGCAGAGATCAGCGGTGGTCACAGTTCTTC.

This clone was picked up one time. The rearrangement joins TRBV5-6 to TRBJ2-3; D gene ambiguous. Trimming took 2 bases from V and 3 from J, leaving 13 bases between them. CDR1 and CDR2 (germline): SGHDT, YYEEEE. CDR3 size: 15 residues. The CDR3 protein is CASSLMLVPTDTQYF. Here the CDR3 DNA reads TGTGCCAGCAGCTTAATGCTAGTCCCTACAGATACGCAGTATTTT. Combining the CDR3 with reference TRBV5-6 and TRBJ2-3 gives the whole variable domain DAGVTQSPTHLIKTRGQQVTLRCSPKSGHDTVSWYQQALGQGPQFIFQYYEEEERQRGNFPDRFSGHQFPNYSSELNVNALLLGDSALYLCASSLMLVPTDTQYFGPGTRLTVL.

The chain recombines TRBV6-5 with TRBJ2-7, with TRBD1 matching 10 bases. In germline, CDR1 is MNHEY, CDR2 SVGAGI. V shed 2 bases and J 2 bases; nucleotides not matched to a gene: 3. This CDR3 region has 15 residues. CDR3 in amino acids: CASSYVGQGTYEQYF. CDR3 DNA sequence: TGTGCCAGCAGTTACGTGGGACAGGGGACCTACGAGCAGTACTTC.

This chain connects TRBV6-6 to TRBJ1-5; TRBD1 might be the D (5 bases). Trimming cost V 6 bases and J 1 base, with 10 bases left between them. Germline CDR1 MNHNY, CDR2 SVGAGI (reference sequence). The CDR3 totals 14 residues. DNA for the CDR3: TGTGCCAGCAGCTTGTCAGGGAGCAATCAGCCCCAGCATTTT. Residues: CASSLSGSNQPQHF.

For this clone: Since a far larger clone is one base different, this is likely a read error. Other nucleotide sequences in the sample specify the same CDR3. The V call is TRBV27, the J call TRBJ2-1; unclear D gene. Between the trimmed V and J ends, which lost 5 bases and 3 bases, there was a span of 2 bases. The germline V gene encodes CDR1 MNHEY and CDR2 SMNVEV (reference sequence). The CDR3 contains 11 residues. CDR3: CASSLYNEQFF. CDR3 DNA: TGTGCCAGCAGTCTCTACAATGAGCAGTTCTTC.